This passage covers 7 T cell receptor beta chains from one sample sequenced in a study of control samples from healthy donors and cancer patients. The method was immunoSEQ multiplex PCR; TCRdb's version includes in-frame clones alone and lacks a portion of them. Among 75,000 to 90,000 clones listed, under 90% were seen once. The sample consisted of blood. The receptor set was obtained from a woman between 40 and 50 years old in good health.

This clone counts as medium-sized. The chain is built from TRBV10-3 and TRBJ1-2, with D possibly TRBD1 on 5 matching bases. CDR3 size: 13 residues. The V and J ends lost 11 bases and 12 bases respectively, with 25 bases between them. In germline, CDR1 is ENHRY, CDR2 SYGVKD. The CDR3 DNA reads TGTGCCTCCAGGGAAGAGGCAGGCTATCAGAACACCTTC. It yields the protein CASREEAGYQNTF.

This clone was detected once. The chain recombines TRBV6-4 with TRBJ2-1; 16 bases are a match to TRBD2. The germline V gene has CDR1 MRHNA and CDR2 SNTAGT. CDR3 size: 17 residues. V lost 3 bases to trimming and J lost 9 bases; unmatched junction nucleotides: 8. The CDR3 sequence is CASSEGLAGGPYIEQFF. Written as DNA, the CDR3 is TGTGCCAGCAGTGAGGGACTAGCGGGGGGGCCTTATATTGAGCAGTTCTTC.

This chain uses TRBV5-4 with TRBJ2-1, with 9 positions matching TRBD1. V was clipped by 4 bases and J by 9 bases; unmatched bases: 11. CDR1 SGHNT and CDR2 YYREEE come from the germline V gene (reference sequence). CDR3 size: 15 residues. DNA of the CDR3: TGTGCCAGCAGCCCAGGGGACAGGGTATTCGGTGAGCAGTTCTTC. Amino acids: CASSPGDRVFGEQFF.

The CDR3 DNA follows: TGTGCCAGCAGCCAACTGTCCTGGACGGGCGGCGATACGCAGTATTTT. Residues: CASSQLSWTGGDTQYF. The chain employs TRBV3-1 (or the pseudogene TRBV3-2) and TRBJ2-3; D is undetermined. This CDR3 has 16 amino acids. Deletions cut 2 bases from V and 6 bases from J, with 18 bases between. Per germline, CDR1 LGHDT and CDR2 YNNKEL (reference sequence).

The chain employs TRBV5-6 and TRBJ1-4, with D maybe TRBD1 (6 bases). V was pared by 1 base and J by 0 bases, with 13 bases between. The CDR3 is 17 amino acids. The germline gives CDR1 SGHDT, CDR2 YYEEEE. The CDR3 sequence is CASSLMGDTSTNEKLFF. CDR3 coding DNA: TGTGCCAGCAGCTTGATGGGGGACACCTCAACTAATGAAAAACTGTTTTTT.

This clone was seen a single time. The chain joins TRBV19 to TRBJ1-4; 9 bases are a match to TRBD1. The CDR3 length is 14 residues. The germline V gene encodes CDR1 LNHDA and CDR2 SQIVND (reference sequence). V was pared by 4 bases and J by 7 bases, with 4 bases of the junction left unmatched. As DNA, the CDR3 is TGTGCCAGTAGTACGGGGACAGGGCCTGAAAAACTGTTTTTT. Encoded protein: CASSTGTGPEKLFF.

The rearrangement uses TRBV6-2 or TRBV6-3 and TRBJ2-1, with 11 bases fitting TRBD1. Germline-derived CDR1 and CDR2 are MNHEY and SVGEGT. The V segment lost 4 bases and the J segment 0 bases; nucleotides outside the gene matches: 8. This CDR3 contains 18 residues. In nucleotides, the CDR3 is TGTGCCAGCAGTTTCTTCCTGGGACAGGGGGTCTCCTACAATGAGCAGTTCTTC. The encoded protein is CASSFFLGQGVSYNEQFF.